Listed here are 17 T cell receptor beta chains from one sample, sequenced in a study of naive and memory T cell subsets. Points from the study as a whole: Naive repertoires, especially CD8, held a few larger clonotypes, possibly memory cells re-expressing CD45RA.

An equimolar mix of two oligonucleotides served as the beta constant-region primer for TRBC1 and TRBC2. Ligated cDNA was amplified by four rounds of PCR with nested alpha and beta constant-region primers and SP2. TCRdb analysed the UMI-ligation and nested PCR reads with MiXCR anew, one entry per CDR3 protein. The data contain over 110,000 distinct CDR3 sequences, approximately 21% of them seen just once; the ten biggest clones take up about 0.63%. Their antigens remain unidentified. The sequencing input was naive CD8+ T cells from blood. These TCRs come from a human donor in good health.

This chain connects TRBV28 to TRBJ1-5, with D tentatively TRBD1 (6 bases). Germline V gene data show CDR1 as MDHEN and CDR2 as SYDVKM. V was clipped by 3 bases and J by 7 bases, with 16 bases between them. This CDR3 has 15 amino acids. DNA for the CDR3: TGTGCCAGCAGTTTTCCCCACAGGGAAGAGCAGCCCCAGCATTTT. This codes for CASSFPHREEQPQHF.

V and J are TRBV4-1 and TRBJ2-5; 9 nucleotides match TRBD2. V lost 3 bases to trimming and J lost 7 bases; unmatched junction nucleotides: 9. Germline CDR1 reads MGHRA; CDR2 reads YSYEKL. This CDR3 has 15 amino acids. The CDR3 DNA reads as TGCGCCAGCAGCCAGGACCCTAGCGGGGAGATGACCCAGTACTTC. This sequence encodes CASSQDPSGEMTQYF.

This clonotype was recorded a few times. The chain joins TRBV28 to TRBJ2-7, with D possibly being TRBD1 (6 bases). From germline, CDR1 is MDHEN and CDR2 SYDVKM. The V gene lost 3 bases and the J gene lost 2 bases, with 17 bases spanning the gap. The CDR3 totals 16 residues. The DNA of the CDR3 is TGTGCCAGCAGTTTCAGAATGGACAGTGACCCCTACGAGCAGTACTTC. The encoded protein is CASSFRMDSDPYEQYF.

The chain combines TRBV29-1 with TRBJ2-5; 7 nucleotides match TRBD1. Germline CDR1 and CDR2: SQVTM and ANQGSEA. V was pared by 5 bases and J by 1 base, with 10 bases of the junction left unmatched. There are 15 residues in the CDR3. The CDR3 region has the DNA TGCAGCGTTTTGACCCTAGGGGGCTTCCAAGAGACCCAGTACTTC. Encoded protein: CSVLTLGGFQETQYF.

This clonotype was seen more than once but under ten times. The V gene is TRBV12-3 or TRBV12-4, the J gene TRBJ2-2; D gene uncertain. This CDR3 has 15 residues. The V and J ends lost 3 bases and 2 bases respectively, with 10 bases between them. The CDR3 protein is CASSLGRQNTGELFF. The CDR3 DNA reads TGTGCCAGCAGTTTGGGCAGGCAAAACACCGGGGAGCTGTTTTTT.

This clonotype was seen more than once but under ten times. Relative to the germline gene, one junction end is altered; a read error may explain this. The V gene is TRBV11-2, the J gene TRBJ1-2; 9 positions match TRBD1. The CDR3 runs 12 residues. Germline V gene lookup returns CDR1 SGHAT and CDR2 FQNNGV. In DNA, the CDR3 is TGTGCCAGCAGCTGGGACAGGGAGGGGTCTTTCTTC. Translating it yields CASSWDREGSFF.

This clonotype was detected only a few times. The rearrangement joins TRBV10-3 to TRBJ2-5; 12 positions agree with TRBD2. CDR3 length: 14 amino acids. Per germline, CDR1 ENHRY and CDR2 SYGVKD. Unmatched junction bases numbered 7, after V lost 10 bases and J lost 4 bases. The CDR3 region has the DNA TGTGCCACCAAGACTAGCGGGAGCCGAGAGACCCAGTACTTC. Protein product: CATKTSGSRETQYF.

The V gene is TRBV12-3 or TRBV12-4, the J gene TRBJ1-4; TRBD1 might be the D (5 bases). This CDR3 is 14 amino acids long. The ends were cut back, 6 bases at V and 3 bases at J, with 11 bases in the middle. CDR3 sequence (DNA): TGTGCCAGCAGCACCGGGACGGCTAATGAAAAACTGTTTTTT. It encodes CASSTGTANEKLFF.

This clonotype was picked up one time. The CDR3 loop reads CASRKGQNTEAFF. CDR3 DNA: TGTGCCAGCAGAAAGGGACAGAACACTGAAGCTTTCTTT. J is TRBJ1-1 and V is TRBV7-6, with TRBD1 as a possible D gene (6 bases). CDR3 length: 13 amino acids. The germline V gene encodes CDR1 SGHVS and CDR2 FNYEAQ. Trimming left V 6 bases short and J 1 base short, with 9 bases between.

There are a few counts of this clonotype. In nucleotides, the CDR3 is TGTGCCAGCAGTTACTCCGGGACAGGAGCTAACTATGGCTACACCTTC. Translation gives CASSYSGTGANYGYTF. This chain connects TRBV6-5 to TRBJ1-2; 8 bases map to TRBD1. Trimming at V came to 0 bases and at J to 0 bases, leaving 3 bases not matched to a gene. CDR3 length: 16 residues. CDR1 and CDR2 from the germline V gene are MNHEY and SVGAGI.

A few counts support this clonotype. The J gene is TRBJ2-2, the V gene TRBV25-1, with 7 nucleotides matching TRBD1. V shed 5 bases, J shed 4 bases, and the junction held 7 bases outside the gene matches. CDR3 length: 15 residues. Germline CDR1 is MGHDK and CDR2 is SYGVNS. CDR3 protein: CASSRSQGVTGELFF. Here the CDR3 DNA reads TGTGCCAGCAGTAGGAGTCAGGGGGTCACCGGGGAGCTGTTTTTT.

The chain couples TRBV12-3 or TRBV12-4 to TRBJ1-1, with D perhaps matching TRBD1 (6 bases). V lost 6 bases and J lost 8, with 13 bases in between. This CDR3 contains 12 residues. The CDR3 loop reads CASSLGGSEAFF. DNA for the CDR3: TGTGCCAGCAGCCTAGGGGGAAGCGAAGCTTTCTTT.

V is TRBV6-5 and J is TRBJ1-4, with a possible D match to TRBD1 (5 bases). This CDR3 comprises 19 residues. Germline V gene sequence: CDR1 MNHEY, CDR2 SVGAGI. V gave up 0 bases and J gave up 2 bases, with 19 bases separating them. The CDR3 sequence: CASSYSNVIQGGTNEKLFF. CDR3 nucleotide sequence: TGTGCCAGCAGTTACTCGAATGTGATTCAGGGAGGGACTAATGAAAAACTGTTTTTT.

The chain carries TRBV3-1 and TRBJ2-7; TRBD1 agrees at 7 bases. The CDR3 extends over 15 amino acids. V was clipped by 3 bases and J by 5 bases; unmatched bases: 10. Germline V CDR1 and CDR2: LGHDT, YNNKEL (reference sequence). This CDR3 is CASSHDGEGADEQYF. The CDR3 DNA follows: TGTGCCAGCAGCCACGACGGAGAGGGGGCAGACGAGCAGTACTTC.

The chain is built from TRBV19 and TRBJ1-5; no reliable D call. Trimming left V 3 bases short and J 0 bases short, with 15 bases between. This CDR3 comprises 17 residues. Germline CDR1 LNHDA, CDR2 SQIVND (reference sequence). The CDR3 spells CASSIQLTLNSNQPQHF. CDR3 DNA sequence: TGTGCCAGTAGTATTCAATTGACACTTAATAGCAATCAGCCCCAGCATTTT.

The chain couples TRBV12-3 or TRBV12-4 to TRBJ2-7; unclear D gene. The CDR3 is 13 residues long. Between the trimmed V and J ends, which lost 1 base and 5 bases, there was a span of 9 bases. The CDR3 sequence: CASSLVGPHEQYF. The CDR3 region has the DNA TGTGCCAGCAGTTTAGTAGGCCCCCACGAGCAGTACTTC.

This clonotype was recorded a few times. The chain employs TRBV12-3 or TRBV12-4 and TRBJ1-5, with 12 positions matching TRBD1. This CDR3 region has 16 residues. Trimming took 5 bases from V and 5 from J; bases not matched to a gene: 7. The DNA for the CDR3 is TGTGCCAGCAGTGACGGGACAGGGGGCCTTTATCAGCCCCAGCATTTT. Amino acid sequence: CASSDGTGGLYQPQHF.